These T cell receptor beta chains were read from a single sample in a study of identical twins. TCRdb reprocessed the 5' RACE reads with MiXCR, giving one entry per CDR3 protein. The data contain under 250,000 distinct CDR3 sequences, about a tenth of them singletons. Sequenced sample: memory (CD45RO+) T cells sorted from blood. These receptors were obtained from a woman under 30 in good health. Both conserved end residues are part of each CDR3. A D gene is named only where the DNA matches it firmly. Size tells how often a clone was seen (once, few, many) or the class of an expanded clone, and some rows leave it out.

cdr3_length,clone_size,j_call,v_call,d_call,cdr3_nt,cdr3_aa
15,.,TRBJ1-2,TRBV6-1,.,TGTGCCAGCACCAGCTCTTCGACACCGCACTATGGCTACACCTTC,CASTSSSTPHYGYTF
15,.,TRBJ2-5,TRBV4-1,.,TGCGCCAGCAGCCAAGTGCAGACGGCAGAAGAGACCCAGTACTTC,CASSQVQTAEETQYF
14,.,TRBJ2-3,TRBV11-3,.,TGTGCCAGCAGCCACTCTTCTATGCGGTATACGCAGTATTTT,CASSHSSMRYTQYF
15,few,TRBJ2-3,TRBV5-1,.,TGCGCCAGCAGCCCAATGGGACCGTCCACAGATACGCAGTATTTT,CASSPMGPSTDTQYF
11,.,TRBJ2-7,TRBV5-1,.,TGCGCCAGCGGGGGCTCGTCCGGGCAGTACTTC,CASGGSSGQYF
12,.,TRBJ1-1,TRBV20-1,.,TGCAGTGCCAGCCATGGGGGGACTGAAGCTTTCTTT,CSASHGGTEAFF
11,.,TRBJ2-2,TRBV29-1,.,TGCAGCGTTAGCGGTACCGGGGAGCTGTTTTTT,CSVSGTGELFF
13,few,TRBJ2-1,TRBV2,.,TGTGCCAGCACTCCCCCAAGTCGAGGGGGTCAGTTCTTC,CASTPPSRGGQFF
16,.,TRBJ2-2,TRBV7-6,TRBD1,TGTGCCAGCAGCGAAACCGGGACAGGGGGCACCGGGGAGCTGTTTTTT,CASSETGTGGTGELFF
16,many,TRBJ2-7,TRBV5-1,TRBD1,TGCGCCAGCAGCCGTACGACAGGGGCCACCTCCTACGAGCAGTACTTC,CASSRTTGATSYEQYF
15,.,TRBJ2-1,TRBV3-1,.,TGTGCCACAACCGCCGACTCCGGGGGCCACAATGAGCAGTTCTTC,CATTADSGGHNEQFF
15,few,TRBJ2-3,TRBV24-1,.,TGTGCCACCAGTGATAGCAGAAGAGGGACAGATACGCAGTATTTT,CATSDSRRGTDTQYF
16,few,TRBJ2-1,TRBV5-1,.,TGCGCCAGCAGCTTGGTGGGGGCCGTCCTCTCTGATGAGCAGTTCTTC,CASSLVGAVLSDEQFF
13,few,TRBJ1-1,TRBV20-1,TRBD1,TGCAGTGCAAACAGGGGATTCAGCACTGAAGCTTTCTTT,CSANRGFSTEAFF
15,few,TRBJ2-1,TRBV12-3/TRBV12-4,.,TGTGCCAGCACCAAGCTAGCTTCGTCCTACAATGAGCAGTTCTTC,CASTKLASSYNEQFF
13,.,TRBJ1-1,TRBV20-1,TRBD1,TGCGTTTCTAACAGGGGGACTAACACTGAAGCTTTCTTT,CVSNRGTNTEAFF
14,many,TRBJ2-1,TRBV5-1,.,TGCGCCAGCAGCTTGTCGCAGGGCTACAATGAGCAGTTCTTC,CASSLSQGYNEQFF
18,.,TRBJ2-1,TRBV29-1,.,TGCAGCGTCGACCCGAGGGGCGGCGGTCGGTACCTAGGCAATGAGCAGTTCTTC,CSVDPRGGGRYLGNEQFF
17,few,TRBJ1-1,TRBV27,.,TGTGCCAGCGCATCTGACAGGTCCCTATTAATGAACACTGAAGCTTTCTTT,CASASDRSLLMNTEAFF
14,.,TRBJ2-5,TRBV18,.,TGTGCCAGCTCAGCCAGGACGTATCAAGAGACCCAGTACTTC,CASSARTYQETQYF
14,.,TRBJ2-1,TRBV20-1,.,TGCAGTGCTCCCCCCGGGACTTCTTACAATGAGCAGTTCTTC,CSAPPGTSYNEQFF
16,few,TRBJ2-1,TRBV7-2,TRBD2,TGTGCCAGCAGGACGCCGGGACTAGCGGCCTACAATGAGCAGTTCTTC,CASRTPGLAAYNEQFF
13,.,TRBJ1-2,TRBV13,.,TGTGCCAGCAGCTCCAGGGAAGTGTATGGCTACACCTTC,CASSSREVYGYTF
13,.,TRBJ1-1,TRBV29-1,TRBD1,TGCAGCGTCGCCAAGGGACAGGGTACTGAAGCTTTCTTT,CSVAKGQGTEAFF
15,.,TRBJ2-5,TRBV3-1,TRBD2,TGTGCCAGCAACCGCCGACTAGCGGGAGAAGAGACCCAGTACTTC,CASNRRLAGEETQYF
18,.,TRBJ2-7,TRBV11-2,.,TGTGCCAGCAGCTTAGGGTTGGTCGACAGAGGTAGCGGTTACGAGCAGTACTTC,CASSLGLVDRGSGYEQYF